Listed below are T cell receptor beta chains from one sample, sequenced in a study of blood T cells in healthy people across ages. Via MiXCR, TCRdb re-called the 5' RACE reads, giving one row per CDR3 protein. Seen here are under 800,000 distinct CDR3 sequences, around 20% observed once, and the top ten hold roughly 3.4%. The sample taken for sequencing was blood. All receptors come from a man aged 70-80 years in good health. CDR3s leave out the opening cysteine and the closing phenylalanine or tryptophan.

v_gene: TRBV20-1
j_gene: TRBJ1-2
CDR3aa: SARSGQGKGYT

v_gene: TRBV5-1
j_gene: TRBJ1-1
CDR3aa: ASSTGQGMNTEAF

v_gene: TRBV7-9
j_gene: TRBJ2-5
CDR3aa: ASSPRDLETQY

v_gene: TRBV6-5
j_gene: TRBJ2-7
CDR3aa: ASSYSDNFYEQY

v_gene: TRBV2
j_gene: TRBJ2-7
CDR3aa: ASKGAGGYEQY

v_gene: TRBV19
j_gene: TRBJ2-2
CDR3aa: ASSPGAAGELF

v_gene: TRBV11-3
j_gene: TRBJ2-2
CDR3aa: ASSPTAPNTGELF

v_gene: TRBV15
j_gene: TRBJ2-3
CDR3aa: ATSREVAGTGKQY

v_gene: TRBV10-3
j_gene: TRBJ2-4
CDR3aa: AISENPGTSGSLAKNIQY

v_gene: TRBV9
j_gene: TRBJ2-1
CDR3aa: ASSLRSGSFGEQF

v_gene: TRBV20-1
j_gene: TRBJ1-6
CDR3aa: SASDLTYNSPLH